These T cell receptor beta chains were read from a single sample in a study of blood T cell repertoires in COVID-19. Sequencing used immunoSEQ multiplex PCR; TCRdb keeps in-frame clones, though not all of them. The sample holds tens of thousands of clones, approximately 77% seen once. The sample comprised peripheral blood. These receptors were taken from a man in his 70s with COVID-19, enrolled during active disease. The CDR3 runs from the conserved cysteine through the conserved F or W. D genes are given only for firm matches. Where a row states a size, it is once, few, many or the class of an expanded clone; other rows omit it.

CASSRAGTSSYEQYF TGTGCCAGCAGCCGGGCAGGCACGAGCTCCTACGAGCAGTACTTC TRBJ2-7 TRBV3-1/TRBV3-2 - -
CASQDYQDGYTF TGTGCCAGCCAGGATTATCAGGATGGCTACACCTTC TRBJ1-2 TRBV19 - -
CASSSTGGGREQYF TGTGCCAGTAGTTCGACGGGGGGAGGAAGGGAGCAGTACTTC TRBJ2-7 TRBV19 TRBD2 few
CASTKDRAGANVLTF TGTGCCAGCACTAAGGACAGGGCTGGGGCCAACGTCCTGACTTTC TRBJ2-6 TRBV6-5 TRBD1 -
CASSFLLGSGNQPQHF TGTGCCAGCAGTTTCCTTCTTGGGTCGGGGAATCAGCCCCAGCATTTT TRBJ1-5 TRBV28 - -
CASSQSPEAFF TGTGCCAGCAGCCAATCTCCTGAAGCTTTCTTT TRBJ1-1 TRBV3-1/TRBV3-2 - -
CASSASGGFPGYTF TGTGCCAGCAGTGCCTCAGGGGGATTTCCCGGCTACACCTTC TRBJ1-2 TRBV28 TRBD1 -
CASSLSGGTYNSPLHF TGTGCCAGCAGTTTATCGGGGGGGACGTATAATTCACCCCTCCACTTT TRBJ1-6 TRBV28 - -
CASSHRGAGNYGYTF TGTGCCAGCAGCCACAGGGGCGCCGGCAACTATGGCTACACCTTC TRBJ1-2 TRBV9 TRBD1 -
CASSQVLQLETQYF TGCGCCAGCAGCCAAGTTCTACAGTTGGAGACCCAGTACTTC TRBJ2-5 TRBV4-3 - -
CASSKTGTGAGELFF TGTGCCAGCAGTAAAACCGGGACAGGCGCCGGGGAGCTGTTTTTT TRBJ2-2 TRBV2 TRBD1 -